One sample yielded the 3 T cell receptor beta chains listed below, sequenced in a study of blood T cells in healthy people across ages. Then a second PCR, running roughly 7 to 11 cycles, was carried out with a sample-barcoded 5' primer and a J-beta primer mix. TCRdb redid the calling of the 5' RACE reads with MiXCR, one entry per CDR3 protein. The sample has around 1,000,000 distinct CDR3 sequences; around 25% are singletons. These same data were also listed under a study on T cells of mothers and their children.

The source material was blood. All receptors come from a girl under 10 years old in good health.

J is TRBJ2-1 and V is TRBV5-1, with TRBD2 matching over 7 bases. The CDR3 runs to 14 residues. J was trimmed by 3 bases and V by 6 bases; bases with no gene match: 6. Germline-derived CDR1 and CDR2 are SGHRS and YFSETQ. CDR3 coding DNA: TGCGCCAGCATGGCGGGAGTAAACTACAATGAGCAGTTCTTC. This gives the protein CASMAGVNYNEQFF.

This clonotype appeared a few times. The genes are TRBV20-1 and TRBJ2-2; a possible D gene is TRBD2 (5 bases). CDR1 DFQATT and CDR2 SNEGSKA come from the germline V gene (reference sequence). The CDR3 is 12 amino acids. V was pared by 3 bases and J by 7 bases, with 9 bases between. Here the CDR3 reads CSARDLGGELFF. The CDR3 DNA reads as TGCAGTGCTAGGGACTTGGGCGGGGAGCTGTTTTTT.

This clonotype was detected only a few times. The junction departs from the called germline gene at one end, perhaps through a read error. The rearrangement links TRBV11-2 to TRBJ2-5; 7 bases agree with TRBD1. The CDR3 length is 16 residues. Germline lookup yields CDR1 SGHAT and CDR2 FQNNGV. The chain's CDR3 is CASSFPGGSPQGTQYF. CDR3 DNA: TGTGCCAGCAGCTTTCCAGGGGGTTCACCCCAAGGGACCCAGTACTTC.